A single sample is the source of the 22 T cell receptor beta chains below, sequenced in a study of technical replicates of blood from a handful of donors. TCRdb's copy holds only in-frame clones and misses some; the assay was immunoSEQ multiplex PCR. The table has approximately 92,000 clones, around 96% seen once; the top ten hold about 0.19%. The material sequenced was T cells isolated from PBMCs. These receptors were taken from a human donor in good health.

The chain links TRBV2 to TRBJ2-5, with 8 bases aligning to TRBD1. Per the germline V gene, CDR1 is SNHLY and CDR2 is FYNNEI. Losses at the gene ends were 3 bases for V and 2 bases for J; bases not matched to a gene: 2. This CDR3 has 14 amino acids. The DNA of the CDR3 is TGTGCCAGCAGTGACAGGGACAGGCAAGAGACCCAGTACTTC. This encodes CASSDRDRQETQYF.

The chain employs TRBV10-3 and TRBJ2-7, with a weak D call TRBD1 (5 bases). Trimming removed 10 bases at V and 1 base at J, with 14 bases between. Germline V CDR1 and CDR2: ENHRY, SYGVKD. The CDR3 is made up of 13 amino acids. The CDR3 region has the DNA TGTGCCAGTCTCGGATCAGGGTCCTACGAGCAGTACTTC. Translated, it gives CASLGSGSYEQYF.

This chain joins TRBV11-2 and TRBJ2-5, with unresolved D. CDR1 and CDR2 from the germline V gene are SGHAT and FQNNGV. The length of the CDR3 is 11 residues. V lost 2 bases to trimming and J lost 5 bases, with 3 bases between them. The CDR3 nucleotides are TGTGCCAGCAGCTTACTGGAGACCCAGTACTTC. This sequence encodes CASSLLETQYF.

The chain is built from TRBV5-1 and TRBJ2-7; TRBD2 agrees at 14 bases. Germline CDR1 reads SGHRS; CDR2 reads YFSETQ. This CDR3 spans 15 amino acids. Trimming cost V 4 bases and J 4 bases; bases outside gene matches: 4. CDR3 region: CASSPGTSGRYEQYF. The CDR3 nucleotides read TGCGCCAGCAGCCCGGGGACTAGCGGGAGATACGAGCAGTACTTC.

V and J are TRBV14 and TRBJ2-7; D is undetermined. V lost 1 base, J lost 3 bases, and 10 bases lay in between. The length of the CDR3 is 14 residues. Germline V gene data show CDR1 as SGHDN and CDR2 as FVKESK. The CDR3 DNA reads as TGTGCCAGCAGCCAAGGTCGACTGTTCTACGAGCAGTACTTC. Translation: CASSQGRLFYEQYF. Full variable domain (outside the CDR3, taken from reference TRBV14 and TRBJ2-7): EAGVTQFPSHSVIEKGQTVTLRCDPISGHDNLYWYRRVMGKEIKFLLHFVKESKQDESGMPNNRFLAERTGGTYSTLKVQPAELEDSGVYFCASSQGRLFYEQYFGPGTRLTVT.

CDR3 in DNA: TGCGCCAGCAGTCAACAATTGGGGCCAAGCGATTTCACAGATACGCAGTATTTT. Amino acid sequence: CASSQQLGPSDFTDTQYF. The genes are TRBV23-1 and TRBJ2-3; weak D call: TRBD1 (5 bases). TRBV23-1 is an open reading frame whose function is uncertain. The length of the CDR3 is 18 residues. V was cut by 2 bases and J by 2 bases, with 20 bases left in between.

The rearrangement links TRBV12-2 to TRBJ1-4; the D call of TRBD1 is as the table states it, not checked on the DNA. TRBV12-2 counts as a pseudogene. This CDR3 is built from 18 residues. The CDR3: CASRAKIDGTRVNEKLFF. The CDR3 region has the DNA TGTGCAAGTCGAGCTAAGATAGACGGGACACGAGTTAATGAAAAACTGTTTTTT.

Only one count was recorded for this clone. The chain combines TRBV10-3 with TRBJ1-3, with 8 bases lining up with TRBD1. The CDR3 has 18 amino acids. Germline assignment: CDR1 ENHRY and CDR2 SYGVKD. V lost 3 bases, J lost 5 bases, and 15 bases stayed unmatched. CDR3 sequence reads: CAISDGTGRGSGRNTIYF. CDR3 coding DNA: TGTGCCATCAGTGACGGGACAGGCAGGGGTTCTGGAAGAAACACCATATATTTT.

This CDR3 reads CASSRAGTVSYEQYF. DNA of the CDR3: TGTGCCAGCAGTCGTGCCGGGACAGTCTCCTACGAGCAGTACTTC. The chain has TRBV28 and TRBJ2-7; 7 bases are shared with TRBD1. Germline-derived CDR1 and CDR2 are MDHEN and SYDVKM. The CDR3 has 15 amino acids. V was pared by 5 bases and J by 0 bases, with 7 bases of the junction left unmatched.

CDR3 protein: CASSSERTAYGYTF. Written as DNA, the CDR3 is TGTGCCAGTAGTTCGGAGCGGACAGCCTATGGCTACACCTTC. The chain couples TRBV19 to TRBJ1-2; D is possibly TRBD1 (6 bases). This CDR3 spans 14 amino acids. V lost 5 bases and J lost 4, with 14 bases in between. The germline V gene has CDR1 LNHDA and CDR2 SQIVND (reference sequence).

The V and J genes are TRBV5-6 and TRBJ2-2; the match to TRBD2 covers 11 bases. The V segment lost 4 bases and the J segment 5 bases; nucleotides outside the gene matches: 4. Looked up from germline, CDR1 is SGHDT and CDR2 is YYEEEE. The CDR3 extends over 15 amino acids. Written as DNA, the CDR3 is TGTGCCAGCAGCCCACGGACTAGCGGGACCGGGGAGCTGTTTTTT. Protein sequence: CASSPRTSGTGELFF.

The CDR3: CASSQGTEQYF. The CDR3 nucleotides read TGTGCCAGCAGCCAAGGGACAGAGCAGTACTTC. The V and J genes are TRBV7-9 and TRBJ2-7; possible D gene TRBD1, 6 bases. V was shortened by 5 bases and J by 7 bases, with 9 bases between the two germline ends. This CDR3 has 11 amino acids. CDR1 SEHNR and CDR2 FQNEAQ come from the germline V gene (reference sequence).

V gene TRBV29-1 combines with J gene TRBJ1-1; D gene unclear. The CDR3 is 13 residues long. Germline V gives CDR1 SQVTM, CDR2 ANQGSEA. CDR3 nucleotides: TGCAGTGCCCCCACTCTAGGCGGCACTGAAGCTTTCTTT. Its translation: CSAPTLGGTEAFF.

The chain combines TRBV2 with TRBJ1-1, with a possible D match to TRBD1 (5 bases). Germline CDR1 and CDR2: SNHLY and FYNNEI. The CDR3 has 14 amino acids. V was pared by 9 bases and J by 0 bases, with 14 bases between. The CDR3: CASNSVTVNTEAFF. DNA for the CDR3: TGTGCCAGTAATTCCGTGACAGTGAACACTGAAGCTTTCTTT.

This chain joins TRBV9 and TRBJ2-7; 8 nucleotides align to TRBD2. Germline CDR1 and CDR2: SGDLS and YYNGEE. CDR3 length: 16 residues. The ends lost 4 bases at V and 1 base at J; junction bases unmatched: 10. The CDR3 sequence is CASSKTPGLDSYEQYF. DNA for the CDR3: TGTGCCAGCAGCAAGACACCGGGACTAGATTCCTACGAGCAGTACTTC.

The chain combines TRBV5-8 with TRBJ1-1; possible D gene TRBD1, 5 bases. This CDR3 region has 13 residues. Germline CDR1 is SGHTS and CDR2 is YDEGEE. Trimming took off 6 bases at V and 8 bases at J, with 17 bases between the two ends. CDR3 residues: CASTLTDPQEAFF. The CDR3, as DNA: TGTGCCAGCACCCTGACAGACCCACAAGAAGCTTTCTTT.

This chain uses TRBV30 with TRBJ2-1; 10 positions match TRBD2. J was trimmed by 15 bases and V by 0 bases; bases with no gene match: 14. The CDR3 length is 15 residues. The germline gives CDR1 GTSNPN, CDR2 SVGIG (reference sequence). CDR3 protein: CAWSVPGLALVGPFF. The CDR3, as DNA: TGTGCCTGGAGTGTACCGGGACTAGCGCTTGTAGGACCGTTCTTC.

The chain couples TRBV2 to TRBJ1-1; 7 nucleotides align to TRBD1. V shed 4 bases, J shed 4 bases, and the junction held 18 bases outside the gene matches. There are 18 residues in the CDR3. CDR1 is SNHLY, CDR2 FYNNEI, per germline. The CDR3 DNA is TGTGCCAGCAGTGGATACGGGACAGCCTTACCCTGGGGCACTGAAGCTTTCTTT. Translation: CASSGYGTALPWGTEAFF.

As DNA, the CDR3 is TGCGCCAGCAGACTAGCGGGAGGAGTAATACAGTACTTC. It specifies CASRLAGGVIQYF. The V gene is TRBV5-1, the J gene TRBJ2-7; 12 bases align to TRBD2. Germline CDR1 reads SGHRS; CDR2 reads YFSETQ. The junction had 7 bases not matched to a gene; V was cut back by 5 bases and J by 10 bases. CDR3 length: 13 amino acids.

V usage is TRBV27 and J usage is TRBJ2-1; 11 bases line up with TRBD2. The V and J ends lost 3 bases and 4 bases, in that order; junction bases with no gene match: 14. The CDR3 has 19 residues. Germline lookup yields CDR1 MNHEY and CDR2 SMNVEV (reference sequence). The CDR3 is CASSFVGVGGLAAYNEQFF. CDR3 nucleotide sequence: TGTGCCAGCAGTTTTGTTGGGGTTGGGGGACTAGCGGCATACAATGAGCAGTTCTTC.

This CDR3 reads CASSQAGAYEQYF. CDR3 sequence (DNA): TGCGCCAGCAGCCAGGCAGGGGCCTACGAGCAGTACTTC. The chain employs TRBV4-1 and TRBJ2-7; maybe TRBD1 (6 bases). V shed 3 bases and J shed 2 bases, with 8 bases lying between them. In germline, CDR1 is MGHRA, CDR2 YSYEKL. The CDR3 is 13 residues long.

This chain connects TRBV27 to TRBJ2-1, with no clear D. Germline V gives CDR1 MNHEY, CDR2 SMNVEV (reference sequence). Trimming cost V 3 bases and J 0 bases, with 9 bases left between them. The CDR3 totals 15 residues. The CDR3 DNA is TGTGCCAGCAGTTTCTCCCCGAGCTCCTACAATGAGCAGTTCTTC. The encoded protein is CASSFSPSSYNEQFF.